These 32 T cell receptor beta chains share one sample of origin, sequenced in a study of T cell repertoires in cytomegalovirus infection. TCRdb re-called the reads with MiXCR, one entry per CDR3 protein. This table holds approximately 310,000 distinct CDR3 sequences, 25% found once. Their antigens are not known. Sequenced here: cultured PBMCs, sampled from culture after CMV antigen stimulation. The source of these receptors is a human donor in good health (CMV status not recorded). Some clones in this sample may be carry-over from other donors' samples.

Many counts were recorded for this clonotype. The J gene is TRBJ2-6, the V gene TRBV7-9, with TRBD1 identical over 10 bases. CDR1 and CDR2 from the germline V gene are SEHNR and FQNEAQ (reference sequence). The V and J ends lost 5 bases and 0 bases, in that order; junction bases with no gene match: 4. There are 17 residues in the CDR3. The CDR3 sequence is CASSDRGQYSGANVLTF. The CDR3 coding sequence is TGTGCCAGCAGCGACAGGGGGCAGTACTCTGGGGCCAACGTCCTGACTTTC.

This clonotype has at least ten counts. This chain connects TRBV28 to TRBJ2-7; TRBD1 matches at 7 bases. Germline trimming cut 5 bases from V and 5 bases from J; bases unmatched to any gene: 12. CDR1 and CDR2 (germline): MDHEN, SYDVKM. The CDR3 has 15 residues. The CDR3 protein is CASSRMDRYGNEQYV. CDR3 DNA sequence: TGTGCCAGCAGTCGAATGGACAGGTATGGGAACGAGCAGTACGTC.

V and J are TRBV5-5 and TRBJ2-7; 14 bases are shared with TRBD2. V was pared by 4 bases and J by 3 bases, with 3 bases of the junction left unmatched. Per the germline V gene, CDR1 is SGHKS and CDR2 is YYEKEE (reference sequence). The CDR3 runs to 15 residues. The CDR3 spells CASSGGLAGVYEQYF. CDR3 bases: TGTGCCAGCAGCGGGGGACTAGCGGGAGTCTACGAGCAGTACTTC.

This clonotype was picked up a small number of times. The V call is TRBV27, the J call TRBJ1-3; D unresolved. The germline V and J ends were trimmed by 7 bases and 0 bases, with 7 bases remaining between them. The CDR3 is 13 residues long. The V gene's germline CDR1 is MNHEY and CDR2 SMNVEV (reference sequence). The CDR3: CASKFSSGNTIYF. CDR3 in DNA: TGTGCCAGCAAATTTAGCTCTGGAAACACCATATATTTT.

The chain combines TRBV19 with TRBJ2-1, with D unclear. From germline, CDR1 is LNHDA and CDR2 SQIVND (reference sequence). This CDR3 is 13 amino acids long. The V gene lost 3 bases and the J gene lost 6 bases, with 9 bases spanning the gap. The CDR3, as DNA: TGTGCCAGTAGTATGGTCGGCGGCAATGAGCAGTTCTTC. Its protein is CASSMVGGNEQFF. Using reference TRBV19 and TRBJ2-1 for the parts outside the CDR3, the full variable domain is DGGITQSPKYLFRKEGQNVTLSCEQNLNHDAMYWYRQDPGQGLRLIYYSQIVNDFQKGDIAEGYSVSREKKESFPLTVTSAQKNPTAFYLCASSMVGGNEQFFGPGTRLTVL.

CDR3 protein: CASSPVRGVANYGYTF. CDR3 nucleotides: TGCGCCAGCAGCCCGGTACGGGGGGTAGCTAACTATGGCTACACCTTC. The chain joins TRBV5-1 to TRBJ1-2; D possibly corresponds to TRBD1 (5 bases). The germline gives CDR1 SGHRS, CDR2 YFSETQ. This CDR3 comprises 16 residues. V gave up 4 bases and J gave up 0 bases, with 16 bases separating them.

This clonotype was seen a few times. This rearrangement joins TRBV20-1 to TRBJ2-7; TRBD2 matches 7 bases. V lost 0 bases to trimming and J lost 2 bases; unmatched junction nucleotides: 7. CDR1 and CDR2 (germline): DFQATT, SNEGSKA (reference sequence). There are 15 residues in the CDR3. In DNA, the CDR3 is TGCAGTGCTAGAGATAGACTAGCTGCAACCTACGAGCAGTACTTC. This sequence encodes CSARDRLAATYEQYF.

The genes are TRBV27 and TRBJ2-1, with D perhaps matching TRBD1 or TRBD2 (5 bases each). Germline-derived CDR1 and CDR2 are MNHEY and SMNVEV (reference sequence). The CDR3 runs 14 residues. V was clipped by 9 bases and J by 5 bases, with 17 bases between them. The CDR3, as DNA: TGTGCCAGTGAGAGAGGGGACCATAACAATGAGCAGTTCTTC. Protein: CASERGDHNNEQFF.

The chain has TRBV24-1 and TRBJ2-1; 13 positions match TRBD2. This CDR3 region has 16 residues. Germline V gene sequence: CDR1 KGHDR, CDR2 SFDVKD. V lost 4 bases, J lost 8 bases, and 7 bases stayed unmatched. The CDR3 is CATSEPTSGRFYEQFF. Here the CDR3 DNA reads TGTGCCACCAGTGAACCGACTAGCGGGAGGTTCTATGAGCAGTTCTTC.

There are a few counts of this clonotype. The chain's CDR3 is CASSSGTGRRAFF. The CDR3, as DNA: TGTGCCAGCAGCTCTGGGACAGGGAGAAGAGCTTTCTTT. This chain joins TRBV7-2 and TRBJ1-1, with 9 bases identical to TRBD1. The CDR3 contains 13 residues. Germline CDR1 reads SGHTA; CDR2 reads FQGNSA. V trimming: 4 bases; J trimming: 10 bases; junction bases outside the gene matches: 7.

This clonotype was counted a few times. CDR3 DNA: TGCGCCCCCCTTGAGAGCGGGTCCTACGAGCAGTACTTC. This gives the protein CAPLESGSYEQYF. V is TRBV23-1 and J is TRBJ2-7, with D possibly being TRBD2 (6 bases). TRBV23-1 counts as an open reading frame of uncertain function. Trimming shortened V by 11 bases and J by 1 base, and 15 bases separated the two germline ends. This CDR3 has 13 residues.

This clonotype turned up a few times. The J gene is TRBJ2-1, the V gene TRBV10-3; no clear D. The V gene's germline CDR1 is ENHRY and CDR2 SYGVKD. This CDR3 is built from 14 residues. V dropped 0 bases and J dropped 5 bases, with 8 bases sitting between them. Here the CDR3 DNA reads TGTGCCATCAGTGAGTCGATGCTAAACAATGAGCAGTTCTTC. Protein sequence: CAISESMLNNEQFF.

The genes are TRBV7-8 and TRBJ2-3, with TRBD2 as a possible D gene (5 bases). Germline V gene lookup returns CDR1 SGHVS and CDR2 FQNEAQ. V lost 2 bases, J lost 1 base, and 10 bases lay in between. The CDR3 sequence is 15 residues long. CDR3 DNA sequence: TGTGCCAGCAGCTTACCAACGGAGGGCACAGATACGCAGTATTTT. Protein: CASSLPTEGTDTQYF.

The chain joins TRBV30 to TRBJ2-2; a weak D match, TRBD2 (5 bases). CDR1 is GTSNPN, CDR2 SVGIG, per germline (reference sequence). With 6 bases removed from V and 3 bases from J, the gap between germline ends came to 8 bases. This CDR3 has 12 amino acids. This CDR3 reads CACTSYTGELFF. The CDR3 nucleotides read TGTGCCTGTACTAGTTACACCGGGGAGCTGTTTTTT.

The rearrangement uses TRBV11-2 and TRBJ2-1; no clear D gene. Trimming left V 1 base short and J 0 bases short, with 7 bases between. The germline V gene encodes CDR1 SGHAT and CDR2 FQNNGV. The CDR3 has 15 amino acids. DNA for the CDR3: TGTGCCAGCAGCTTAGGGGGTTTCTCCTACAATGAGCAGTTCTTC. Encoded protein: CASSLGGFSYNEQFF.

The chain combines TRBV29-1 with TRBJ1-2; D remains unclear. V gave up 4 bases and J gave up 4 bases, with 16 bases separating them. From germline, CDR1 is SQVTM and CDR2 ANQGSEA. The CDR3 is 14 residues long. The CDR3 reads CSVAPVAPGYGYTF. For the CDR3, the DNA is TGCAGCGTTGCCCCCGTGGCTCCGGGCTATGGCTACACCTTC.

J is TRBJ2-5 and V is TRBV7-2; D is uncertain. V lost 5 bases and J 5 bases, leaving 9 bases between the germline ends. There are 12 residues in the CDR3. CDR1 and CDR2 from the germline V gene are SGHTA and FQGNSA. CDR3 nucleotide sequence: TGTGCCAGCAGCAAGAGCAGGGAGACCCAGTACTTC. Its protein product is CASSKSRETQYF.

This chain uses TRBV6-2 or TRBV6-3 with TRBJ2-1; D might be TRBD1 or TRBD2, each matching 5 bases. V lost 4 bases and J 10 bases, leaving 20 bases between the germline ends. Looked up from germline, CDR1 is MNHEY and CDR2 is SVGEGT. There are 15 residues in the CDR3. For the CDR3, the DNA is TGTGCCAGCAGTTGGGACGTTGTGGTTATGCGGGAGCAGTTCTTC. This translates into CASSWDVVVMREQFF.

This clonotype was picked up many times. This chain connects TRBV7-8 to TRBJ2-1; 9 bases fit TRBD1. The ends lost 2 bases at V and 0 bases at J; junction bases unmatched: 8. The CDR3 loop spans 18 amino acids. Germline values: CDR1 SGHVS, CDR2 FQNEAQ. CDR3 bases: TGTGCCAGCAGCTTAATGGCACCGACAGGGGGCTCCTACAATGAGCAGTTCTTC. It codes for CASSLMAPTGGSYNEQFF.

This clonotype occurred once. V is TRBV5-4 and J is TRBJ2-3; possibly TRBD2 for D (5 bases). V was clipped by 0 bases and J by 0 bases, with 14 bases between them. Germline-derived CDR1 and CDR2 are SGHNT and YYREEE (reference sequence). CDR3 length: 17 residues. CDR3 in DNA: TGTGCCAGCAGCTTGGCCGGGCGGGCCGCTAGCACAGATACGCAGTATTTT. Translated, it gives CASSLAGRAASTDTQYF.

This clonotype was found once. The chain carries TRBV7-3 and TRBJ1-6, with D possibly being TRBD1 (5 bases). This CDR3 spans 15 amino acids. Trimming took off 5 bases at V and 6 bases at J, with 14 bases between the two ends. CDR1 is SGHTA, CDR2 FQGTGA, per germline. CDR3 loop: CASSTGTEFNSPLHF. Written as DNA, the CDR3 is TGTGCCAGCAGCACCGGGACGGAGTTTAATTCACCCCTCCACTTT.

The chain couples TRBV11-1 to TRBJ2-1, with 14 bases identical to TRBD2. CDR1 SGHAT and CDR2 FQDESV come from the germline V gene (reference sequence). Losses at the gene ends were 4 bases for V and 0 bases for J; bases not matched to a gene: 2. This CDR3 is built from 17 residues. This CDR3 is CASSWTSGRSSYNEQFF. CDR3 bases: TGTGCCAGCAGCTGGACTAGCGGGAGGAGCTCCTACAATGAGCAGTTCTTC.

V gene TRBV6-1 combines with J gene TRBJ1-5; tentatively, D is TRBD1 (6 bases). From germline, CDR1 is MNHNS and CDR2 SASEGT. V was cut by 0 bases and J by 6 bases, with 12 bases left in between. The CDR3 runs 15 residues. The CDR3 spells CASSEAGGASQPQHF. CDR3 DNA: TGTGCCAGCAGTGAAGCAGGGGGAGCGAGTCAGCCCCAGCATTTT.

This chain links TRBV19 with TRBJ1-2; D perhaps matches TRBD1 (6 bases). This CDR3 region has 13 residues. Trimming took off 7 bases at V and 0 bases at J, with 9 bases between the two ends. Germline V gene sequence: CDR1 LNHDA, CDR2 SQIVND (reference sequence). The CDR3 nucleotides are TGTGCCAGTACCGAGGGGGCTAACTATGGCTACACCTTC. Translated: CASTEGANYGYTF. The whole variable domain, remainder taken from reference TRBV19 and TRBJ1-2, is DGGITQSPKYLFRKEGQNVTLSCEQNLNHDAMYWYRQDPGQGLRLIYYSQIVNDFQKGDIAEGYSVSREKKESFPLTVTSAQKNPTAFYLCASTEGANYGYTFGSGTRLTVV.

This clonotype has more than one count but fewer than ten. The chain combines TRBV29-1 with TRBJ2-4; maybe TRBD2 (6 bases). Germline V lookup: CDR1 SQVTM, CDR2 ANQGSEA. The ends were cut back, 1 base at V and 0 bases at J, with 10 bases in the middle. This CDR3 spans 15 amino acids. The CDR3, as DNA: TGCAGCGTTGAAGGGGGGGAAGTAGCCAAAAACATTCAGTACTTC. Amino acids: CSVEGGEVAKNIQYF.

In this sample, this clonotype turned up a few times. The chain carries TRBV28 and TRBJ1-1; TRBD1 is a possible D gene (6 bases). The ends were cut back, 10 bases at V and 3 bases at J, with 15 bases in the middle. The CDR3 is 13 residues long. The germline gives CDR1 MDHEN, CDR2 SYDVKM. Here the CDR3 reads CATRGRSDTEAFF. The CDR3 DNA follows: TGTGCCACCAGGGGAAGGAGTGACACTGAAGCTTTCTTT.

In this sample, this clonotype turned up many times. The chain employs TRBV7-8 and TRBJ2-1, with 13 bases aligning to TRBD2. The CDR3 sequence is 20 residues long. Germline CDR1 reads SGHVS; CDR2 reads FQNEAQ. Unmatched junction bases numbered 14, after V lost 4 bases and J lost 2 bases. The CDR3 loop is CASSSPRTSGRRLAYNEQFF. The CDR3 DNA sequence: TGTGCCAGCAGCTCCCCCCGGACTAGCGGGAGACGGTTGGCCTACAATGAGCAGTTCTTC.

On this clonotype itself: This may be a read error: a much more frequent sequence differs by one nucleotide. The chain employs TRBV7-9 and TRBJ1-5; D is unclear. The germline gives CDR1 SEHNR, CDR2 FQNEAQ (reference sequence). The ends were cut back, 9 bases at V and 0 bases at J, with 12 bases in the middle. This CDR3 comprises 14 residues. CDR3 bases: TGTGCCAGAAGCGCGCAGAATAGCAATCAGCCCCAGCATTTT. It translates to CARSAQNSNQPQHF. Drawing the rest from reference TRBV7-9 and TRBJ1-5, the complete variable domain is DTGVSQNPRHKITKRGQNVTFRCDPISEHNRLYWYRQTLGQGPEFLTYFQNEAQLEKSRLLSDRFSAERPKGSFSTLEIQRTEQGDSAMYLCARSAQNSNQPQHFGDGTRLSIL.

With regard to this clonotype: Sequence at one end of the junction differs from germline and may be a read error. The chain combines TRBV14 with TRBJ2-7; 14 bases map to TRBD2. This CDR3 has 13 residues. CDR1 and CDR2 (germline): SGHDN, FVKESK. CDR3 residues: CASSPGLAGDPDF. Here the CDR3 DNA reads TGTGCCAGCAGCCCGGGACTAGCGGGAGACCCGGACTTC.

This clonotype was observed at least ten times. The rearrangement links TRBV14 to TRBJ2-1; D remains ambiguous. The length of the CDR3 is 17 residues. Between the trimmed V and J ends, which lost 0 bases and 4 bases, there was a span of 16 bases. From germline, CDR1 is SGHDN and CDR2 FVKESK. CDR3 bases: TGTGCCAGCAGCCAAGAAGGCGGAGATCGGTTTTACAATGAGCAGTTCTTC. Its protein product is CASSQEGGDRFYNEQFF.

This rearrangement joins TRBV3-1 to TRBJ1-5, with D possibly TRBD1 on 5 matching bases. CDR3 size: 14 residues. Germline V CDR1 and CDR2: LGHDT, YNNKEL (reference sequence). V was clipped by 3 bases and J by 3 bases, with 9 bases between them. CDR3 residues: CASSQQGYNQPQHF. In nucleotides, the CDR3 is TGTGCCAGCAGCCAGCAGGGTTACAATCAGCCCCAGCATTTT.

This clonotype came up once. The chain has TRBV15 and TRBJ2-2, with 12 bases lining up with TRBD2. Germline assignment: CDR1 LNHNV and CDR2 YYDKDF (reference sequence). CDR3 size: 15 residues. Losses at the gene ends were 5 bases for V and 5 bases for J; bases not matched to a gene: 3. CDR3 amino acids: CATSGGLAGTGELFF. In nucleotides, the CDR3 is TGTGCCACCAGCGGGGGACTAGCGGGTACCGGGGAGCTGTTTTTT. The full variable domain, completed using reference TRBV15 and TRBJ2-2, is DAMVIQNPRYQVTQFGKPVTLSCSQTLNHNVMYWYQQKSSQAPKLLFHYYDKDFNNEADTPDNFQSRRPNTSFCFLDIRSPGLGDTAMYLCATSGGLAGTGELFFGEGSRLTVL.